The present T cell receptor (beta chain) was sequenced within a study of cytomegalovirus exposure and HLA in healthy donors. This clone was counted a single time. Its specificity is not known. The PCR made use of 60 Vbeta and 13 Jbeta primers. The protocol was immunoSEQ multiplex PCR, while the TCRdb copy is restricted to in-frame clones and leaves out a portion. Of tens of thousands of clones in the sample, around 87% are singletons; the top ten hold under 3%. The CDR3 is made up of 15 amino acids. In germline, CDR1 is MNHNS, CDR2 SASEGT. Deletions cut 2 bases from V and 0 bases from J, with 11 bases between. Whole-study results and caveats: In a later analysis, HLA-associated beta chains showed higher expansion and lower generation probabilities than comparable chains.

This chain links TRBV6-1 with TRBJ2-7; D ambiguous. Sequences were obtained from PBMCs. This sequence originates from a boy aged 5-17 years in good health and CMV-seronegative. The CDR3 DNA reads as TGTGCCAGCAGTGAATTGGCTCCAAGCTCCTACGAGCAGTACTTC. It codes for CASSELAPSSYEQYF.